One and the same sample provided the 9 T cell receptor beta chains below, sequenced in a study of T-cell memory formation after mild COVID-19. TCRdb reprocessed the 5' RACE reads with MiXCR, giving one entry per CDR3 protein. The sample consists of under 200,000 distinct CDR3 sequences, around a tenth of them appearing once. The sample taken for sequencing was PBMCs or a T cell subset sorted from them (not recorded which). All receptors derive from a man younger than 35 who had mild COVID-19 (a few samples of this study predate the infection). Cell type and time point are not known.

This clonotype showed up just a few times. The rearrangement links TRBV19 to TRBJ2-5; the match to TRBD1 covers 8 bases. CDR1 LNHDA and CDR2 SQIVND come from the germline V gene (reference sequence). The J segment lost 4 bases and the V segment lost 5 bases, leaving 3 bases of the junction unmatched. The CDR3 sequence is 13 residues long. Here the CDR3 DNA reads TGTGCCAGTAGTGAAGGGACAGGAGAGACCCAGTACTTC. As protein: CASSEGTGETQYF.

This clonotype came up many times. The chain uses TRBV12-3 or TRBV12-4 and TRBJ2-3; 8 bases map to TRBD2. V dropped 6 bases and J dropped 8; count of bases not matched to a gene: 4. There are 12 residues in the CDR3. The CDR3: CASSPSGGTQYF. CDR3 coding DNA: TGTGCCAGCAGCCCAAGCGGGGGTACGCAGTATTTT.

This chain uses TRBV3-1 with TRBJ2-5, with a possible D match to TRBD1 (6 bases). The CDR3 sequence is 14 residues long. Germline values: CDR1 LGHDT, CDR2 YNNKEL (reference sequence). Trimming pared 3 bases from V and 2 bases from J, leaving 10 bases between. The CDR3, as DNA: TGTGCCAGCAGCCATGTAGGGACACAAGAGACCCAGTACTTC. Amino acid sequence: CASSHVGTQETQYF.

The chain carries TRBV2 and TRBJ2-1; no clear D. The CDR3 has 15 residues. V was cut by 7 bases and J by 2 bases, with 15 bases left in between. CDR1 is SNHLY, CDR2 FYNNEI, per germline. The CDR3 is CASTSDGKTYNEQFF. CDR3 in DNA: TGTGCCAGCACCTCGGACGGAAAAACCTACAATGAGCAGTTCTTC.

This clonotype was picked up many times. The chain recombines TRBV7-8 with TRBJ2-7, with 11 bases aligning to TRBD1. This CDR3 comprises 17 residues. The V gene end was trimmed by 5 bases and the J gene end by 1 base; junction bases not matched to a gene: 10. Germline V gene data show CDR1 as SGHVS and CDR2 as FQNEAQ. CDR3 amino acids: CASSRNQGTGGSYEQYV. CDR3 in DNA: TGTGCCAGCAGCCGGAATCAAGGGACAGGGGGGTCCTACGAGCAGTACGTC.

The chain joins TRBV15 to TRBJ1-2; D remains ambiguous. This CDR3 comprises 13 residues. Germline CDR1 LNHNV, CDR2 YYDKDF (reference sequence). V was pared by 0 bases and J by 7 bases, with 9 bases between. DNA of the CDR3: TGTGCCACCAGCAGAGAGTCGGTGGTTGGCTACACCTTC. Its translation: CATSRESVVGYTF.

The CDR3 protein is CASSPLGTTDTQYF. The DNA of the CDR3 is TGTGCCAGCAGCCCGTTAGGAACCACAGATACGCAGTATTTT. V gene TRBV7-2 combines with J gene TRBJ2-3; D ambiguous. The V gene lost 5 bases and the J gene lost 2 bases, with 11 bases spanning the gap. Germline CDR1 SGHTA, CDR2 FQGNSA. The CDR3 consists of 14 residues.

This clonotype was seen repeatedly, ten times or more. The rearrangement links TRBV20-1 to TRBJ2-7, with 12 bases identical to TRBD2. The CDR3 contains 15 residues. The V segment lost 2 bases and the J segment 4 bases; nucleotides outside the gene matches: 6. The germline V gene has CDR1 DFQATT and CDR2 SNEGSKA (reference sequence). DNA for the CDR3: TGCAGTGCTAGAACTAGCGGGGGGCTTGCTTACGAGCAGTACTTC. As protein: CSARTSGGLAYEQYF.

This clonotype was detected ten times or more. The rearrangement uses TRBV5-1 and TRBJ2-4; possibly TRBD2 for D (6 bases). CDR3 length: 15 amino acids. Trimming cost V 6 bases and J 1 base, with 14 bases left between them. Germline V gene lookup returns CDR1 SGHRS and CDR2 YFSETQ. The CDR3 bases are TGCGCCAGCACCGACCCGGCGGGGGCCAAAAACATTCAGTACTTC. This sequence encodes CASTDPAGAKNIQYF.